Presented here are 2 T cell receptor beta chains from one specimen sequenced in a study of PD-1 blockade in classical Hodgkin lymphoma. The time point denotes: cycle 4 day 1 (C4D1), after less than 7 weeks of nivolumab. There was relapse after autologous stem cell transplantation in every patient, and there was variation in brentuximab vedotin exposure. TCRdb's copy holds only in-frame clones and misses some; the assay was immunoSEQ multiplex PCR. The repertoire has about 24,000 clones, more than 70% of them found once; the top ten carry less than 20%. Material: peripheral blood mononuclear cells (PBMCs), obtained before the fourth cycle of nivolumab. Receptors originate from a human donor with classical Hodgkin lymphoma.

This chain uses TRBV6-6 with TRBJ1-1; maybe TRBD1 (5 bases). Germline assignment: CDR1 MNHNY and CDR2 SVGAGI (reference sequence). CDR3 size: 14 residues. With 7 bases removed from V and 4 bases from J, the gap between germline ends came to 16 bases. For the CDR3, the DNA is TGTGCCAGCAACCCGGACATTTCTGGCACTGAAGCTTTCTTT. This codes for CASNPDISGTEAFF.

The V and J genes are TRBV11-2 and TRBJ1-1; D remains ambiguous. This CDR3 spans 14 amino acids. V lost 1 base and J lost 5, with 11 bases in between. Germline assignment: CDR1 SGHAT and CDR2 FQNNGV. CDR3 DNA: TGTGCCAGCAGCTTAGCGGTCTGGGGAACTGAAGCTTTCTTT. As protein: CASSLAVWGTEAFF.